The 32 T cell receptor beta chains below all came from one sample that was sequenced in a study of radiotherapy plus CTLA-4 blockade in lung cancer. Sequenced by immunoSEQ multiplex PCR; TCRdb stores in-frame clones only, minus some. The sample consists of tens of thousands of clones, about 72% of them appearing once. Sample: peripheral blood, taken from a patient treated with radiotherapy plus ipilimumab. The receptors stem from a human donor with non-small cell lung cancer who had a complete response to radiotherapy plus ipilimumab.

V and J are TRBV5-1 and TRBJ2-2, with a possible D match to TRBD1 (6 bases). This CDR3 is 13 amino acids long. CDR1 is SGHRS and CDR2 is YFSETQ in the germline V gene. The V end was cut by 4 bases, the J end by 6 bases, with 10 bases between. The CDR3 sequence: CASSHTGPGELFF. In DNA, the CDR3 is TGCGCCAGCAGCCACACAGGGCCCGGGGAGCTGTTTTTT.

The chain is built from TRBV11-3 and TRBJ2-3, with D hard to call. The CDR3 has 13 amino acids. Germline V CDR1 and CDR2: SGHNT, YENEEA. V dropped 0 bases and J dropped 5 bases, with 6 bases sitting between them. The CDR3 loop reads CASSLESVDTQYF. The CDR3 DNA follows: TGTGCCAGCAGCTTAGAGTCAGTAGATACGCAGTATTTT.

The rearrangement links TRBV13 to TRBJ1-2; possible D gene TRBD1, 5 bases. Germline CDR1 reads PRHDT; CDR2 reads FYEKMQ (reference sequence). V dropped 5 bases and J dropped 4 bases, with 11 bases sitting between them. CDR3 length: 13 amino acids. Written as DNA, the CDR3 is TGTGCCAGCAGCCCTCCGGGGCTCTATGGCTACACCTTC. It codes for CASSPPGLYGYTF. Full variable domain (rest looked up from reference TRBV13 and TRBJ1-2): AAGVIQSPRHLIKEKRETATLKCYPIPRHDTVYWYQQGPGQDPQFLISFYEKMQSDKGSIPDRFSAQQFSDYHSELNMSSLELGDSALYFCASSPPGLYGYTFGSGTRLTVV.

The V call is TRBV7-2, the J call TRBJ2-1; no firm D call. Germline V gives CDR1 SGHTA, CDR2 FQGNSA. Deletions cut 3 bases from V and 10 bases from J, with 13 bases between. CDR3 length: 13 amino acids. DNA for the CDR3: TGTGCCAGCAGCTTCACCGCCCTAAGCGAGCAGTTCTTC. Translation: CASSFTALSEQFF.

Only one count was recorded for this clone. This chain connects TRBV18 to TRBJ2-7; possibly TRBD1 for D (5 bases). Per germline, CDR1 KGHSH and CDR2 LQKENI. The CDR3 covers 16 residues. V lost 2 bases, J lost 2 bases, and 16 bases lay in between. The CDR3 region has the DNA TGTGCCAGCTCACCAGGCGGTAGAGGCAGGGCCTACGAGCAGTACTTC. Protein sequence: CASSPGGRGRAYEQYF.

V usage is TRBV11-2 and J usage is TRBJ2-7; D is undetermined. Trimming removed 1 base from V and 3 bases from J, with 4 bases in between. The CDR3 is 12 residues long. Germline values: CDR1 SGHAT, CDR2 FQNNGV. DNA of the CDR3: TGTGCCAGCAGCTTAGGGGACTACGAGCAGTACTTC. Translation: CASSLGDYEQYF. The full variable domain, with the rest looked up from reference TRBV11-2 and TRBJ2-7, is EAGVAQSPRYKIIEKRQSVAFWCNPISGHATLYWYQQILGQGPKLLIQFQNNGVVDDSQLPKDRFSAERLKGVDSTLKIQPAKLEDSAVYLCASSLGDYEQYFGPGTRLTVT.

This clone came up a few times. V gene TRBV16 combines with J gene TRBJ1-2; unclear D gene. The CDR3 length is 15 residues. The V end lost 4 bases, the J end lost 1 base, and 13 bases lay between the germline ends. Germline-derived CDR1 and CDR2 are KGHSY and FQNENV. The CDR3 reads CASSPFETLNYGYTF. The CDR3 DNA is TGTGCCAGCAGCCCATTCGAGACCCTTAACTATGGCTACACCTTC.

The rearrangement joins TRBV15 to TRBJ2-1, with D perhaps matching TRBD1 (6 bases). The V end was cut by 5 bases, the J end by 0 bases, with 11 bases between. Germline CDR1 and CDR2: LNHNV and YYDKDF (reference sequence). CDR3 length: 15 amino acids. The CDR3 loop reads CATSGTPLSYNEQFF. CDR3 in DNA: TGTGCCACCAGCGGGACACCACTCTCCTACAATGAGCAGTTCTTC.

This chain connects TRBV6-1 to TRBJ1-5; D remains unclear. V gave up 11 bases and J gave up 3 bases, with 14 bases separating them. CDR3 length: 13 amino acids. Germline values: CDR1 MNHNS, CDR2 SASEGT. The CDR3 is CASRVNLNQPQHF. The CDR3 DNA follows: TGTGCCTCTCGGGTTAATCTCAATCAGCCCCAGCATTTT.

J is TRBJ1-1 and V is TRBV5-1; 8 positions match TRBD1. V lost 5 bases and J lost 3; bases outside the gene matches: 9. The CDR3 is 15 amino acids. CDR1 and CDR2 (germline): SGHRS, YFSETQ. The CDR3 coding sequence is TGCGCCAGCAGAGCCCCCGGCAGGGGGCACACTGAAGCTTTCTTT. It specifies CASRAPGRGHTEAFF.

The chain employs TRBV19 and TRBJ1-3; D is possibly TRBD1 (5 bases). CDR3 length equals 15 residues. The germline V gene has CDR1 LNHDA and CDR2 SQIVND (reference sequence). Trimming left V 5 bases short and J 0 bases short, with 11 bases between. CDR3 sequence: CASSSTEFSGNTIYF. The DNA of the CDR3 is TGTGCCAGTAGTTCGACAGAGTTCTCTGGAAACACCATATATTTT.

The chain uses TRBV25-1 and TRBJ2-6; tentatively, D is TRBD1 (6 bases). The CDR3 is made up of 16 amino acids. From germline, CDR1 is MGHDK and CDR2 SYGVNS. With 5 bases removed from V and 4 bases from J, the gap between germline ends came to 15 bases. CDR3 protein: CASSFPAGVGANVLTF. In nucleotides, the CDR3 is TGTGCCAGCAGTTTCCCGGCAGGGGTCGGGGCCAACGTCCTGACTTTC.

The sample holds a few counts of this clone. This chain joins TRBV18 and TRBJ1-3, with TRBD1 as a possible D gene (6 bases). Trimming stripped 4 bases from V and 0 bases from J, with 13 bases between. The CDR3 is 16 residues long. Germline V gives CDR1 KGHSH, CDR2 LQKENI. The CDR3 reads CASSRQAGDSGNTIYF. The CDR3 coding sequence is TGTGCCAGCTCACGCCAGGCAGGGGACTCTGGAAACACCATATATTTT.

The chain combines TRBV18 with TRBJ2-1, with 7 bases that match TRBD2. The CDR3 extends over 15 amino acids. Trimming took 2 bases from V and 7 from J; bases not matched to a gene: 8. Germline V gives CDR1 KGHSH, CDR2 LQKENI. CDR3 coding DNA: TGTGCCAGCTCACCATTCGGCGGGAGTGGTAATGAGCAGTTCTTC. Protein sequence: CASSPFGGSGNEQFF. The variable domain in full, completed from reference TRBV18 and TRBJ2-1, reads NAGVMQNPRHLVRRRGQEARLRCSPMKGHSHVYWYRQLPEEGLKFMVYLQKENIIDESGMPKERFSAEFPKEGPSILRIQQVVRGDSAAYFCASSPFGGSGNEQFFGPGTRLTVL.

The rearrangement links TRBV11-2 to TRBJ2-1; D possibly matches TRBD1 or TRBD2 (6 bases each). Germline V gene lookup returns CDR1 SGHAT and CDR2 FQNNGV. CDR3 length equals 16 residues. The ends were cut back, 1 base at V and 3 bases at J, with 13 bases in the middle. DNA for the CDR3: TGTGCCAGCAGCTTAGTGGGGGGACACGGCTACAATGAGCAGTTCTTC. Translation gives CASSLVGGHGYNEQFF.

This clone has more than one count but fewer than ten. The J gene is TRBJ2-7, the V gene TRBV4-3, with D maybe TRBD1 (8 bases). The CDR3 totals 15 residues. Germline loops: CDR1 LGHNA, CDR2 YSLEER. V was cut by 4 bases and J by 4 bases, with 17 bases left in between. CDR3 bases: TGCGCCAGCAGCCTAACCCTACAGGGGGGGTACGAGCAGTACTTC. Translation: CASSLTLQGGYEQYF.

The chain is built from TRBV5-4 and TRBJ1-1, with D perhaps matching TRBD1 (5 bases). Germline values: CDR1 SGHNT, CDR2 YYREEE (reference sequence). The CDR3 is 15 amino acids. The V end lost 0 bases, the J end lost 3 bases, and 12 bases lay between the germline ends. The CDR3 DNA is TGTGCCAGCAGCTTGGGTCAGGGCGCGTACACTGAAGCTTTCTTT. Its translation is CASSLGQGAYTEAFF.

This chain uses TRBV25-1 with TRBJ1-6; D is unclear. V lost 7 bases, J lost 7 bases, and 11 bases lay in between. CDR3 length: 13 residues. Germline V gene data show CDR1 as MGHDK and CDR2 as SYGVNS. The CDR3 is CASTSYGNSPLHF. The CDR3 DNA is TGTGCCAGCACCAGTTATGGGAATTCACCCCTCCACTTT.

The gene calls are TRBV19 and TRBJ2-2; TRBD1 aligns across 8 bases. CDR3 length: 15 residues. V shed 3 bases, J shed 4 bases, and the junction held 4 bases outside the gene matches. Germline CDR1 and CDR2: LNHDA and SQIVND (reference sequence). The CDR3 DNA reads TGTGCCAGTAGTATGGGACAGGCAGGCACCGGGGAGCTGTTTTTT. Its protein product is CASSMGQAGTGELFF.

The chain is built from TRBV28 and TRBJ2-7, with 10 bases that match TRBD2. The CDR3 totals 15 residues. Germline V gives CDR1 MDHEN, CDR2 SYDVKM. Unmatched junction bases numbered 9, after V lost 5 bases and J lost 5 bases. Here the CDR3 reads CASSEPGLASHEQYF. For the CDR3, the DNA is TGTGCCAGCAGTGAACCGGGACTAGCGAGCCACGAGCAGTACTTC.

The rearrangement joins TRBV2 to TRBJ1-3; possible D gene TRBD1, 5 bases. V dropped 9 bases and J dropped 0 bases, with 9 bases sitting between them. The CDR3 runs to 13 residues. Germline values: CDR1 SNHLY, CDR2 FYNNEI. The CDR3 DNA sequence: TGTGCCAGTCTACAGGACTCTGGAAACACCATATATTTT. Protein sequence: CASLQDSGNTIYF.

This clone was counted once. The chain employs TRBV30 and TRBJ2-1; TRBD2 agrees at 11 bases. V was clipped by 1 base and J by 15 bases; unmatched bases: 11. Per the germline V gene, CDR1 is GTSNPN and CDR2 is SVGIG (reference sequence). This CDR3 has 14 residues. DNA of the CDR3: TGTGCCTGGAGTGGGGGACTAGCGGCCCTACCAAGGTTCTTC. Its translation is CAWSGGLAALPRFF.

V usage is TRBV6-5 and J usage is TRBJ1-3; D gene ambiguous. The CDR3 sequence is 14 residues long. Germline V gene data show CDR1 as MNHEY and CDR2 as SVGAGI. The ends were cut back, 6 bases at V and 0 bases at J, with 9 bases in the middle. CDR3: CASSPWNSGNTIYF. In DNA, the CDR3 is TGTGCCAGCAGCCCCTGGAACTCTGGAAACACCATATATTTT.

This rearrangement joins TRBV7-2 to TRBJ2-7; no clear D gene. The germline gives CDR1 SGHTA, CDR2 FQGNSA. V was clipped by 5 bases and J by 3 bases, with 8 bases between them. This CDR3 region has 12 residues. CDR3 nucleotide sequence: TGTGCCAGCAGCCCATCCTTCTACGAGCAGTACTTC. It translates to CASSPSFYEQYF.

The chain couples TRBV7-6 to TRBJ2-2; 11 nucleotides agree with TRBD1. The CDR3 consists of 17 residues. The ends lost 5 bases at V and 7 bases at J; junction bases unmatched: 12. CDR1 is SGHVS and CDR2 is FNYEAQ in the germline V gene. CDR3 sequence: CASSPVSGTGGVGELFF. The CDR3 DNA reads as TGTGCCAGCAGCCCCGTATCCGGGACAGGGGGTGTCGGGGAGCTGTTTTTT.

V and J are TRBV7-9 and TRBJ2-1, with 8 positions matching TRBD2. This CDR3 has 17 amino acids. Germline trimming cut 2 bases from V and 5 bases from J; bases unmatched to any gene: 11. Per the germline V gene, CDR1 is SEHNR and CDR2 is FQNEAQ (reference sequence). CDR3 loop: CASSLFPAPRGDNEQFF. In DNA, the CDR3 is TGTGCCAGCAGCTTATTTCCTGCCCCGCGGGGGGACAATGAGCAGTTCTTC.

The CDR3 sequence is CASSYGQTYEQYF. The CDR3 region has the DNA TGTGCCAGCAGTTACGGACAAACCTACGAGCAGTACTTC. The chain employs TRBV6-6 and TRBJ2-7; TRBD1 is a possible D gene (5 bases). This CDR3 region has 13 residues. The V gene lost 2 bases and the J gene lost 2 bases, with 7 bases spanning the gap. CDR1 is MNHNY and CDR2 is SVGAGI in the germline V gene (reference sequence).

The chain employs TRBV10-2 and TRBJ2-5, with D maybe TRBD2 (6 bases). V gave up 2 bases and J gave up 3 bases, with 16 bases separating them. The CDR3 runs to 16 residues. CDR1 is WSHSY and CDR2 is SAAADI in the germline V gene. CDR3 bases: TGCGCCAGCAGTGAGATGCTTGGCGGGGTGAAAGAGACCCAGTACTTC. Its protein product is CASSEMLGGVKETQYF.

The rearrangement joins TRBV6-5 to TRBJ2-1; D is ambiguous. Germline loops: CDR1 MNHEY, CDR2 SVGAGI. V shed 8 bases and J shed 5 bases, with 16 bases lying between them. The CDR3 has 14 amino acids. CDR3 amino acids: CASRTVGDDNEQFF. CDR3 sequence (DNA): TGTGCCAGCCGGACCGTAGGAGATGACAATGAGCAGTTCTTC.

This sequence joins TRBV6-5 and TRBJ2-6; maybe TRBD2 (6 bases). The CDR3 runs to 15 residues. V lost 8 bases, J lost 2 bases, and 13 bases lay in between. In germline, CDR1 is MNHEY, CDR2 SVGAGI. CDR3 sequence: CASGWGEAGANVLTF. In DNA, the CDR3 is TGTGCCAGCGGTTGGGGGGAGGCTGGGGCCAACGTCCTGACTTTC.

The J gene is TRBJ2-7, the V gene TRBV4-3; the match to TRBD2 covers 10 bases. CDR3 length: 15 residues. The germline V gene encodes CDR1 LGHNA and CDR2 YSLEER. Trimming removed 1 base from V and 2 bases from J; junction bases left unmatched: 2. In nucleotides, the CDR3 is TGCGCCAGCAGCCAAGCTAGCGGGGGTGCCTACGAGCAGTACTTC. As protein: CASSQASGGAYEQYF.

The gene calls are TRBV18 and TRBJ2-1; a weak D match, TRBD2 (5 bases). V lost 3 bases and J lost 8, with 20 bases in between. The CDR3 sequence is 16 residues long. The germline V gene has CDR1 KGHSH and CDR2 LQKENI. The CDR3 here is CASSPLRLGNSDEQFF. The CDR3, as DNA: TGTGCCAGCTCACCTCTTCGGCTGGGGAATAGCGATGAGCAGTTCTTC.